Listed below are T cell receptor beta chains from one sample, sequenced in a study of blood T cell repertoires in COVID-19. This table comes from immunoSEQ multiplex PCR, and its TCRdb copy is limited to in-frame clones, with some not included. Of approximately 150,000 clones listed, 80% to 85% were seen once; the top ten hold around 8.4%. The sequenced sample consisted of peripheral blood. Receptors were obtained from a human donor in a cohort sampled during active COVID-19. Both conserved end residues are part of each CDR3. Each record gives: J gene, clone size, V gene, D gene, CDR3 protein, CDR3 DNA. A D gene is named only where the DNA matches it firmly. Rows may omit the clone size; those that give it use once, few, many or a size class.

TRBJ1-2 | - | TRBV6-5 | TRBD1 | CASSPQGDLYGYTF | TGTGCCAGCAGCCCGCAGGGGGATTTATATGGCTACACCTTC
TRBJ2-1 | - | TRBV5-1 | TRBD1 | CASSLQTGEYNEQFF | TGCGCCAGCAGCCTCCAGACAGGGGAATACAATGAGCAGTTCTTC
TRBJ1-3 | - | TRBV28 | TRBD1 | CASTDSGTGGNTIYF | TGTGCCAGCACAGACTCCGGGACAGGGGGAAACACCATATATTTT
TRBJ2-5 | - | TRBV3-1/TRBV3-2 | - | CASSQDPRAQYF | TGTGCCAGCAGCCAAGATCCCCGGGCCCAGTACTTC
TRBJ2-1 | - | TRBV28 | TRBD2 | CASSLFGGGRSEQFF | TGTGCCAGCAGTTTATTCGGCGGGGGGCGAAGTGAGCAGTTCTTC
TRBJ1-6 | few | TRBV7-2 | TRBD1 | CASTQDRGRNSPLHF | TGTGCCAGCACCCAAGACAGGGGGCGTAATTCACCCCTCCACTTT
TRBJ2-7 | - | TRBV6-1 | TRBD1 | CASSEARTVGGAGQYF | TGTGCCAGCAGTGAAGCGCGAACAGTAGGGGGCGCGGGGCAGTACTTC
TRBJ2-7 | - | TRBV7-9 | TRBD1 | CASSRDRGLDEQYF | TGTGCCAGCAGCCGGGACAGGGGGCTGGACGAGCAGTACTTC
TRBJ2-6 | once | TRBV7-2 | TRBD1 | CASSSAGTGSTGANVLTF | TGTGCCAGCAGCTCAGCCGGGACAGGGTCTACTGGGGCCAACGTCCTGACTTTC
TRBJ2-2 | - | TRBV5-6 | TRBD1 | CASSFGTGMSGELFF | TGTGCCAGCAGCTTTGGGACAGGGATGTCCGGGGAGCTGTTTTTT
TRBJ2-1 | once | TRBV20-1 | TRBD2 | CSASLREGSSNTEQFF | TGCAGTGCTAGTCTCCGGGAGGGATCCTCCAATACCGAGCAGTTCTTC
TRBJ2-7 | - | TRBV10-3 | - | CAINPTGSLRSEQYF | TGTGCCATCAACCCGACAGGCTCACTCCGTTCCGAGCAGTACTTC
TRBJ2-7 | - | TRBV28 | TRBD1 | CASSSTGRSNEQYF | TGTGCCAGCAGTTCGACAGGGAGATCTAACGAGCAGTACTTC
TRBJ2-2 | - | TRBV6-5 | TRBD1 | CASTPGTGAGELFF | TGTGCCAGCACCCCAGGGACAGGGGCCGGGGAGCTGTTTTTT
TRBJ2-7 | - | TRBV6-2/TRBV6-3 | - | CASSYAENLGQYF | TGTGCCAGCAGTTACGCGGAGAATCTGGGGCAGTACTTC
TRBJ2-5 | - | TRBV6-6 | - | CASSRQEEETQYF | TGTGCCAGCAGTCGCCAGGAGGAGGAGACCCAGTACTTC
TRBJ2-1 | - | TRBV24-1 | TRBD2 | CATSDYPGLAGAYNEQFF | TGTGCCACCAGTGATTACCCGGGACTAGCGGGAGCCTACAATGAGCAGTTCTTC
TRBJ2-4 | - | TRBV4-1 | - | CASSQEGGVVKNIQYF | TGCGCCAGCAGCCAAGAAGGAGGGGTGGTCAAAAACATTCAGTACTTC
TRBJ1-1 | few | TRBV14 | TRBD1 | CASSQIRGQGDTEAFF | TGTGCCAGCAGCCAAATCAGGGGACAGGGGGACACTGAAGCTTTCTTT
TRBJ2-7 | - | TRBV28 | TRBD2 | CASTRASGRREQYF | TGTGCCAGCACTCGGGCAAGCGGGAGACGGGAGCAGTACTTC
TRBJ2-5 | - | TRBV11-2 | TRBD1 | CASSPTGGPLGTQYF | TGTGCCAGCAGCCCCACAGGGGGCCCCCTAGGGACCCAGTACTTC
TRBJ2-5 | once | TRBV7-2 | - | CASSLPTIGAGGQETQYF | TGTGCCAGCAGCCTACCGACGATTGGAGCCGGGGGCCAAGAGACCCAGTACTTC
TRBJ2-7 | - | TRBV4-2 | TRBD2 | CASSQILAGVMAGEQYF | TGTGCCAGCAGCCAAATACTAGCGGGAGTTATGGCAGGTGAGCAGTACTTC
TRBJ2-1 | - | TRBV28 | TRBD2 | CASSSSGSVYNEQFF | TGTGCCAGCAGTTCTAGCGGGAGTGTCTACAATGAGCAGTTCTTC
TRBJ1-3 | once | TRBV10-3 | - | CAISESGGKTGNTIYF | TGTGCCATCAGTGAGTCTGGGGGGAAAACTGGAAACACCATATATTTT
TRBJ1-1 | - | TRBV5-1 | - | CASSNQGRDTEAFF | TGCGCCAGCAGCAACCAGGGTAGGGACACTGAAGCTTTCTTT
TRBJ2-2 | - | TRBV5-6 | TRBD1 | CASSLGYRGQAGELFF | TGTGCCAGCAGCTTGGGTTACAGGGGGCAGGCCGGGGAGCTGTTTTTT
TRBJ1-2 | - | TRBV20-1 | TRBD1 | CSASNRGGYTF | TGCAGTGCTAGTAACAGGGGCGGCTACACCTTC
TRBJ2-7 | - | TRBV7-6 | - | CASSLRRDGSYEQYF | TGTGCCAGCAGCCTTAGGCGGGACGGAAGCTACGAGCAGTACTTC
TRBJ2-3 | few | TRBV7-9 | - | CASSISGSDTQYF | TGTGCCAGCAGCATATCAGGGTCAGATACGCAGTATTTT
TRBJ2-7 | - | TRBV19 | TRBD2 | CASSLAGGPSYEQYF | TGTGCCAGTAGTCTAGCGGGAGGGCCTTCCTACGAGCAGTACTTC
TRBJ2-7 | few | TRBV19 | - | CASSISRGGEQYF | TGTGCCAGTAGTATATCAAGGGGGGGCGAGCAGTACTTC
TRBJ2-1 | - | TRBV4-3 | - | CASSQDAYHWSGARYNEQFF | TGCGCCAGCAGCCAAGATGCATACCACTGGTCAGGGGCACGATACAATGAGCAGTTCTTC
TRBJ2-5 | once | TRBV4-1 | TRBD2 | CASSSGLAGGQETQYF | TGCGCCAGCAGCTCGGGACTAGCGGGAGGCCAAGAGACCCAGTACTTC
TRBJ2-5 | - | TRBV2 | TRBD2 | CASSVLAGGRQETQYF | TGTGCCAGCAGTGTATTGGCGGGAGGCCGTCAAGAGACCCAGTACTTC
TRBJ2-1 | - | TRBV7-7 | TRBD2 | CASSSIAGGVTEQFF | TGTGCCAGCAGCTCTATAGCGGGAGGGGTCACTGAGCAGTTCTTC
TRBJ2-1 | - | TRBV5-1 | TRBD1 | CASSLVQGVGYNEQFF | TGCGCCAGCAGCTTGGTTCAGGGGGTGGGTTACAATGAGCAGTTCTTC
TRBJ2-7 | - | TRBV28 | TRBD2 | CASSPGTSGSYEQYF | TGTGCCAGCAGTCCCGGGACTAGCGGGAGCTACGAGCAGTACTTC
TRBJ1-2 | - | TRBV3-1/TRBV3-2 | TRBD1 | CASSQVNRGYGYTF | TGTGCCAGCAGCCAAGTTAACAGGGGATATGGCTACACCTTC
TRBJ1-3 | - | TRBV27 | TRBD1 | CASSPKGAYSGNTIYF | TGTGCCAGCAGTCCGAAGGGGGCCTACTCTGGAAACACCATATATTTT
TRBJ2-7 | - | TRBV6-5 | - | CASSSPGQAYEQYF | TGTGCCAGCAGTAGCCCTGGACAAGCCTACGAGCAGTACTTC
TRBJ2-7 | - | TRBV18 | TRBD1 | CASSRLGQGVSYEQYF | TGTGCCAGCTCACGACTGGGACAGGGGGTGTCCTACGAGCAGTACTTC
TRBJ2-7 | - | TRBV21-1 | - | CASSKGGGQATYEQYF | TGTGCCAGCAGCAAAGGGGGGGGACAGGCCACCTACGAGCAGTACTTC
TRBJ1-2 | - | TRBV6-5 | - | CASTTRDRENYGYTF | TGTGCCAGCACTACGAGGGATAGGGAGAACTATGGCTACACCTTC
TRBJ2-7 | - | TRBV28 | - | CASSMAASLEQYF | TGTGCCAGCAGTATGGCGGCTAGCCTCGAGCAGTACTTC
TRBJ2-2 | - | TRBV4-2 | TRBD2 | CASSHPDGGRETGELFF | TGTGCCAGCAGCCACCCCGATGGCGGGAGGGAAACCGGGGAGCTGTTTTTT
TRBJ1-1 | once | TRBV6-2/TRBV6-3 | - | CASSYSWRSTEAFF | TGTGCCAGCAGTTACTCGTGGCGGAGCACTGAAGCTTTCTTT
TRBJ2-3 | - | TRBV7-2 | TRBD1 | CASSSYRGRTDTQYF | TGTGCCAGCAGCTCCTACAGGGGGCGGACAGATACGCAGTATTTT
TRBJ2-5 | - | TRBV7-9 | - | CASSLRGSGETQYF | TGTGCCAGCAGCTTACGGGGGTCAGGGGAGACCCAGTACTTC
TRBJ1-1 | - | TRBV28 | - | CASSVRGEAFF | TGTGCCAGCAGCGTCAGGGGTGAAGCTTTCTTT
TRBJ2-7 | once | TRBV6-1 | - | CASSEGGGGGEQYF | TGTGCCAGCAGTGAAGGAGGGGGGGGCGGGGAGCAGTACTTC
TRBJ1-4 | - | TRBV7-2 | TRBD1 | CASSLEGQINEKLFF | TGTGCCAGCAGCCTAGAGGGACAGATTAATGAAAAACTGTTTTTT
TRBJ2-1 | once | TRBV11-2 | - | CASSLGQGSRQFF | TGTGCCAGCAGCTTAGGGCAAGGTAGCCGGCAGTTCTTC
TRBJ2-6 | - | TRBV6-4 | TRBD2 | CASSVLAGGPGANVLTF | TGTGCCAGCAGTGTTTTAGCGGGAGGCCCTGGGGCCAACGTCCTGACTTTC
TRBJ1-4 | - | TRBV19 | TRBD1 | CASSSPGTGGLTNEKLFF | TGTGCCAGTAGTAGTCCCGGGACAGGGGGCTTGACTAATGAAAAACTGTTTTTT
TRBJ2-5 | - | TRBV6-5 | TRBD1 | CASSYSTGGGETQYF | TGTGCCAGCAGTTACTCGACAGGGGGCGGTGAGACCCAGTACTTC
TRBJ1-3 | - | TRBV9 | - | CASSGASGNTIYF | TGTGCCAGCAGCGGCGCCTCTGGAAACACCATATATTTT